The rows below give T cell receptor beta chains drawn from one sample of a study of T cell responses to AZD1222 COVID-19 vaccine. The data were produced by immunoSEQ multiplex PCR, yet TCRdb's version contains in-frame clones alone and is incomplete. The table has about 170,000 clones, roughly nine tenths seen once. Sequenced material: peripheral blood, taken on day 0 of AZD1222 vaccination. The receptors shown here come from an adult in good health. CDR3s include the opening cysteine and the closing phenylalanine or tryptophan. The D gene is left open where the match is weak.

V: TRBV6-1
D: -
CDR3: CASSERENEKLFF

V: TRBV5-6
D: TRBD2
CDR3: CASSLVAGYGANVLTF

V: TRBV5-1
D: TRBD2
CDR3: CASMAGGGPNTGELFF

V: TRBV28
D: TRBD1
CDR3: CATLAGTGTGANVLTF

V: TRBV5-1
D: TRBD2
CDR3: CASSLAGVNTGELFF

V: TRBV9
D: TRBD1
CDR3: CASSVEKGPRGQGRTDTQYF

V: TRBV9
D: -
CDR3: CASSVDPGGGGNTIYF

V: TRBV19
D: TRBD2
CDR3: CASSAAGPQNEQFF

V: TRBV4-3
D: TRBD2
CDR3: CASSSRLAGISYEQYF

V: TRBV11-2
D: TRBD1
CDR3: CASSPDRGSEKLFF

V: TRBV27
D: -
CDR3: CASSSLSTDTQYF

V: TRBV4-3
D: TRBD1
CDR3: CASSHRHRGHDEKLFF

V: TRBV5-4
D: -
CDR3: CASMGAGRHNEQFF

V: TRBV27
D: TRBD2
CDR3: CASTTSGLAKNIQYF

V: TRBV18
D: TRBD1
CDR3: CASSPAEQGGQYF

V: TRBV27
D: -
CDR3: CASSLKSSYNEQFF

V: TRBV2
D: -
CDR3: CASRQEMSNEKLFF

V: TRBV3-1/TRBV3-2
D: TRBD1
CDR3: CASSPQGVFGYTF

V: TRBV5-1
D: TRBD1
CDR3: CASSLPTGPTGELFF

V: TRBV28
D: TRBD1
CDR3: CASGGTGGRSPLHF

V: TRBV4-1
D: -
CDR3: CASSQVGGEGEATEAFF

V: TRBV24-1
D: TRBD1
CDR3: CATSDAQGYGYGYTF